The rows below give T cell receptor beta chains drawn from one sample of a study of blood T cell repertoires in COVID-19. Assay: immunoSEQ multiplex PCR; the TCRdb copy retains only in-frame clones and omits some. The sample includes 240,000 or so clones, roughly 86% of them seen just once. The specimen sequenced was peripheral blood. The receptors derive from a woman between 25 and 40 years old who had recovered from COVID-19. CDR3s include the opening cysteine and the closing phenylalanine or tryptophan. D genes are given only for firm matches. Some rows have no size entry. The others give once, few or many, or a class for an expanded clone.

J gene | clone size | D gene | V gene | CDR3 DNA | CDR3 protein
TRBJ2-2 | - | - | TRBV5-1 | TGCGCCAGCAGCTTGAGGGCAGGGGCCAGGGAGCTGTTTTTT | CASSLRAGARELFF
TRBJ1-2 | - | - | TRBV14 | TGTGCCAGCAGCCCCCAGTCAAACTATGGCTACACCTTC | CASSPQSNYGYTF
TRBJ2-2 | - | TRBD1 | TRBV19 | TGTGCCACTAACTCGGGACAGGGGGCATCCGGGGAGCTGTTTTTT | CATNSGQGASGELFF
TRBJ1-1 | - | - | TRBV20-1 | TGCAGTGCTGAAGGGGTTACTGAAGCTTTCTTT | CSAEGVTEAFF
TRBJ2-7 | - | - | TRBV7-6 | TGTGCCAGCAGCAGAGCCTCGGGGGGCCCCTACGAGCAGTACTTC | CASSRASGGPYEQYF
TRBJ1-2 | once | TRBD1 | TRBV6-2/TRBV6-3 | TGTGCCAGCAGTTACTCGACCGGGACAGCTAACTATGGCTACACCTTC | CASSYSTGTANYGYTF
TRBJ1-5 | - | - | TRBV5-6 | TGTGCCAGCAGCTTGGGGAGACAGCCCCAGCATTTT | CASSLGRQPQHF
TRBJ2-6 | once | - | TRBV28 | TGTGCCAGCAGTCTGGTCAGGGGCTCTGGGGCCAACGTCCTGACTTTC | CASSLVRGSGANVLTF
TRBJ2-6 | - | TRBD1 | TRBV9 | TGTGCCAGCAGCGGCGGGCAGGGGGCCCAATCGTCTGGGGCCAACGTCCTGACTTTC | CASSGGQGAQSSGANVLTF
TRBJ2-5 | few | TRBD1 | TRBV7-9 | TGTGCCAGCAGCTCGACCGAAAGGGGGCAAAGAGAGACCCAGTACTTC | CASSSTERGQRETQYF
TRBJ1-1 | - | - | TRBV7-3 | TGTGCCAGCAGCTTAACCGGGGGTAGGGTAGGAACTGAAGCTTTCTTT | CASSLTGGRVGTEAFF
TRBJ2-7 | many | - | TRBV19 | TGTGCCACCCTCTCCTACGAGCAGTACTTC | CATLSYEQYF
TRBJ2-7 | - | TRBD2 | TRBV3-1/TRBV3-2 | TGTGCCAGCAGCCTCACTAGCGGGGAGTACGAGCAGTACTTC | CASSLTSGEYEQYF
TRBJ1-5 | - | - | TRBV4-2 | TGTGCCAGCAGCCAAGAGTCAAGGGAGAATCAGCCCCAGCATTTT | CASSQESRENQPQHF
TRBJ1-1 | - | - | TRBV6-4 | TGTGCCAGCAGTGTTCAGTGGAACACTGAAGCTTTCTTT | CASSVQWNTEAFF